Sequencing of this T cell receptor beta chain was carried out in a study of control samples from healthy donors and cancer patients. The repertoire was sequenced with immunoSEQ multiplex PCR; TCRdb's copy has only in-frame clones and lacks some. The profile covers about 160,000 clones, with about 95% appearing a single time and around 15% taken by the ten largest. Input material: PBMCs. The TCR originated in a man aged 55 to 70 with colorectal cancer.

CDR3 protein: CASCQTAYRTDTQYF. The CDR3 DNA sequence: TGTGCCAGCTGCCAGACTGCATATCGCACAGATACGCAGTATTTT. The V call is TRBV19, the J call TRBJ2-3; D remains unclear. Between the trimmed V and J ends, which lost 9 bases and 1 base, there was a span of 17 bases. There are 15 residues in the CDR3. Germline assignment: CDR1 LNHDA and CDR2 SQIVND (reference sequence).